Listed below are T cell receptor beta chains from one sample, sequenced in a study of CD8+ T cells in alopecia areata. Some clones are missing from TCRdb's copy, which holds only in-frame ones; the method was immunoSEQ multiplex PCR. The sample has under 350,000 clones; roughly 60% are singletons. Sample: CD4+ T cells sorted from blood, taken at week 24, from a patient treated with tofacitinib. The origin of the receptors is a human donor with alopecia areata. CDR3s include the opening cysteine and the closing phenylalanine or tryptophan. Clone size is stated in some rows and not others, as once, few, many or a class when expanded.

J: TRBJ2-6
V: TRBV27
size: NA
length: 17
CDR3: CASSFSHRGSGANVLTF

J: TRBJ1-2
V: TRBV7-9
size: NA
length: 13
CDR3: CASLGPASYGYTF

J: TRBJ2-1
V: TRBV30
size: NA
length: 16
CDR3: CAWSRTGTGDYNEQFF

J: TRBJ2-6
V: TRBV29-1
size: NA
length: 19
CDR3: CSVEVAGSGGTLGANVLTF

J: TRBJ1-6
V: TRBV30
size: once
length: 15
CDR3: CAWSPLRSSGSPLHF

J: TRBJ2-1
V: TRBV4-3
size: few
length: 20
CDR3: CASSRTSLAGVSDTWGEQFF

J: TRBJ2-5
V: TRBV30
size: NA
length: 13
CDR3: CAWSGTDHGTQYF

J: TRBJ1-2
V: TRBV6-5
size: once
length: 16
CDR3: CASSYSRDPGGYGYTF

J: TRBJ2-7
V: TRBV7-9
size: few
length: 14
CDR3: CASSSWDWDYEQYF

J: TRBJ2-5
V: TRBV30
size: NA
length: 11
CDR3: CAWSEKETQYF

J: TRBJ1-3
V: TRBV11-3
size: NA
length: 16
CDR3: CASSLDQFVEEDTIYF